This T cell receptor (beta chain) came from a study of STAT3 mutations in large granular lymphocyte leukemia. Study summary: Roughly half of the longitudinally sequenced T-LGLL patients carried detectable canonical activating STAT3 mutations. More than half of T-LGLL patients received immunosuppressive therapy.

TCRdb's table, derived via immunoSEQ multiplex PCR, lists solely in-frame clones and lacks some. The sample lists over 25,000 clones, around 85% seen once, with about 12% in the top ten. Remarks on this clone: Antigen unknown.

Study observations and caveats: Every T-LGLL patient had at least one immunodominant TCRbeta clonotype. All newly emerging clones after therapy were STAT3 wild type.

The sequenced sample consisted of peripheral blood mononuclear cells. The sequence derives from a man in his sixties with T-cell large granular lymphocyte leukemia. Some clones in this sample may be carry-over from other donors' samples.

CDR3 nucleotide sequence: TGTGCCAGCAGTCCGGGTGACTATGGCTACACCTTC. This encodes CASSPGDYGYTF. The gene calls are TRBV6-6 and TRBJ1-2, with D unresolved. This CDR3 comprises 12 residues. Germline loops: CDR1 MNHNY, CDR2 SVGAGI (reference sequence). V was pared by 5 bases and J by 3 bases, with 7 bases between.